Sequencing of this T cell receptor beta chain was carried out in a study of response to subunit inactivated influenza vaccine. Using its own MiXCR run on the RT-PCR reads, TCRdb lists one record per CDR3 protein. The sample holds a few hundred thousand distinct CDR3 sequences, approximately 15% seen once. This clonotype was observed a few times. Antigen: not known. Overall study findings and caveats: Researchers suggested that each seasonal influenza vaccination recruits few new T cells.

Specimen: PBMCs from blood, collected 11 to 12 days after vaccination. This receptor was taken from a man aged 45-60 years who received an inactivated influenza vaccine.

The CDR3 DNA reads TGTGCCAGCAGCTTAAAAGGTCTACGGTGGGAGCAGTACTTC. It is translated as CASSLKGLRWEQYF. The chain employs TRBV7-2 and TRBJ2-7; D remains unclear. This CDR3 has 14 residues. V shed 2 bases and J shed 7 bases, with 15 bases lying between them. Germline CDR1 is SGHTA and CDR2 is FQGNSA.